This T cell receptor (beta chain) derives from a study of PD-L1 blockade in urothelial cancer. Overall study: Bladder-origin urothelial cancer in males described about 90% of the 29 patients.

Time point denoted: peripheral blood 6 weeks after treatment start. The patients had locally advanced or metastatic urothelial carcinoma. This CDR3 is 15 amino acids long. Looked up from germline, CDR1 is SGHRS and CDR2 is YFSETQ. Deletions cut 2 bases from V and 3 bases from J, with 11 bases between. This table comes from immunoSEQ multiplex PCR, and its TCRdb copy is limited to in-frame clones, with some not included. The repertoire holds about 130,000 clones, around 86% seen once, with 2.4% in the top ten. The starting material was PBMCs, obtained around atezolizumab (anti-PD-L1) treatment. This sequence originates from a man in his fifties or sixties with urothelial cancer. The gene calls are TRBV5-1 and TRBJ1-4, with D possibly TRBD1 on 5 matching bases. CDR3 in amino acids: CASSLQEGPNEKLFF. The CDR3 nucleotides read TGCGCCAGCAGCTTACAGGAGGGCCCTAATGAAAAACTGTTTTTT.